Listed here are 30 T cell receptor beta chains from one sample, sequenced in a study of T cell responses to AZD1222 COVID-19 vaccine. Generated by immunoSEQ multiplex PCR, the TCRdb table keeps only in-frame clones and is missing some. The sample consists of around 84,000 clones, around 88% of them appearing once. This sample comprised peripheral blood, obtained on day 0 of MenACWY control vaccination. The receptors here all came from an adult in good health.

This clone came up a few times. The gene calls are TRBV27 and TRBJ2-7; D tentatively reads TRBD1 or TRBD2 (5 bases each). The CDR3 totals 15 residues. The V and J ends lost 5 bases and 0 bases respectively, with 14 bases between them. Germline values: CDR1 MNHEY, CDR2 SMNVEV (reference sequence). The CDR3, as DNA: TGTGCCAGCAGTCCCCTCGGGGCCACCTCCTACGAGCAGTACTTC. Its translation is CASSPLGATSYEQYF.

CDR3 sequence reads: CASSEGLRTYEQYF. The CDR3 DNA is TGTGCCAGCAGCGAGGGGCTCAGAACCTACGAGCAGTACTTC. This chain joins TRBV9 and TRBJ2-7; perhaps TRBD1 as D (5 bases). Germline CDR1 is SGDLS and CDR2 is YYNGEE. The CDR3 totals 14 residues. The V end was cut by 3 bases, the J end by 2 bases, with 12 bases between. Combining the CDR3 with reference TRBV9 and TRBJ2-7 gives the whole variable domain DSGVTQTPKHLITATGQRVTLRCSPRSGDLSVYWYQQSLDQGLQFLIQYYNGEERAKGNILERFSAQQFPDLHSELNLSSLELGDSALYFCASSEGLRTYEQYFGPGTRLTVT.

The chain links TRBV5-4 to TRBJ2-2; the match to TRBD2 covers 9 bases. With 3 bases clipped from V and 0 bases from J, the junction kept 9 bases outside the gene matches. CDR1 SGHNT and CDR2 YYREEE come from the germline V gene (reference sequence). This CDR3 is built from 18 residues. The CDR3 nucleotides read TGTGCCAGCAGCTCAACTTACGGACTAGCGTCGAACACCGGGGAGCTGTTTTTT. It is translated as CASSSTYGLASNTGELFF.

J is TRBJ1-1 and V is TRBV28, with D uncertain. Trimming took off 5 bases at V and 6 bases at J, with 10 bases between the two ends. Germline CDR1 and CDR2: MDHEN and SYDVKM. CDR3 length: 12 residues. The CDR3 sequence is CASSRTRAEAFF. The CDR3 DNA is TGTGCCAGCAGTAGAACAAGGGCTGAAGCTTTCTTT.

This chain connects TRBV19 to TRBJ1-5, with D maybe TRBD1 (6 bases). Germline CDR1 reads LNHDA; CDR2 reads SQIVND (reference sequence). This CDR3 has 15 amino acids. Deletions cut 5 bases from V and 0 bases from J, with 11 bases between. The CDR3 is CASSQGRYSNQPQHF. CDR3 DNA sequence: TGTGCCAGTAGTCAGGGGCGATATAGCAATCAGCCCCAGCATTTT. The full variable domain, rest sourced from reference TRBV19 and TRBJ1-5, is DGGITQSPKYLFRKEGQNVTLSCEQNLNHDAMYWYRQDPGQGLRLIYYSQIVNDFQKGDIAEGYSVSREKKESFPLTVTSAQKNPTAFYLCASSQGRYSNQPQHFGDGTRLSIL.

The V and J genes are TRBV3-1 (or the pseudogene TRBV3-2) and TRBJ2-7; D call uncertain. The CDR3 length is 14 residues. The germline gives CDR1 LGHDT, CDR2 YNNKEL (reference sequence). The V end was cut by 1 base, the J end by 0 bases, with 7 bases between. CDR3 in amino acids: CASSQVQSSYEQYF. The CDR3 nucleotides read TGTGCCAGCAGCCAAGTGCAGAGCTCCTACGAGCAGTACTTC.

The gene calls are TRBV6-5 and TRBJ1-2; no clear D. V was cut by 4 bases and J by 2 bases, with 11 bases left in between. Per the germline V gene, CDR1 is MNHEY and CDR2 is SVGAGI. The CDR3 length is 14 residues. CDR3 protein: CASSSLGGNYGYTF. In DNA, the CDR3 is TGTGCCAGCAGTTCCCTGGGCGGCAACTATGGCTACACCTTC.

The gene calls are TRBV4-2 and TRBJ2-1, with 9 bases fitting TRBD2. V lost 6 bases, J lost 9 bases, and 15 bases stayed unmatched. The CDR3 runs to 16 residues. Per germline, CDR1 LGHNA and CDR2 YNFKEQ. The CDR3: CASSRKTGTSNGEQFF. CDR3 in DNA: TGTGCCAGCAGTCGAAAAACCGGGACTAGCAATGGTGAGCAGTTCTTC.

The chain uses TRBV5-6 and TRBJ1-2, with TRBD1 as a possible D gene (5 bases). The V end was cut by 4 bases, the J end by 4 bases, with 14 bases between. This CDR3 contains 14 residues. The germline V gene has CDR1 SGHDT and CDR2 YYEEEE. CDR3 DNA sequence: TGTGCCAGCAGCCCCGGGACTAGGGGCTATGGCTACACCTTC. Protein: CASSPGTRGYGYTF.

This clone was detected once. The V and J genes are TRBV28 and TRBJ1-4, with 8 bases lining up with TRBD1. This CDR3 is built from 16 residues. The ends lost 6 bases at V and 8 bases at J; junction bases unmatched: 14. The germline V gene has CDR1 MDHEN and CDR2 SYDVKM. The CDR3 is CASSADRQGIGEKLFF. The CDR3 DNA reads as TGTGCCAGCAGCGCGGACCGACAGGGGATAGGAGAAAAACTGTTTTTT.

This rearrangement joins TRBV4-3 to TRBJ2-5, with 9 bases aligning to TRBD2. The CDR3 runs to 18 residues. V trimming: 1 base; J trimming: 1 base; junction bases outside the gene matches: 10. In germline, CDR1 is LGHNA, CDR2 YSLEER. The CDR3 region is CASSQVAGGFLGQETQYF. The CDR3 nucleotides read TGCGCCAGCAGCCAAGTTGCGGGGGGGTTTTTGGGCCAAGAGACCCAGTACTTC.

This clone showed up many times. This chain links TRBV19 with TRBJ2-1; 8 positions match TRBD1. Germline V gives CDR1 LNHDA, CDR2 SQIVND (reference sequence). The length of the CDR3 is 14 residues. V dropped 5 bases and J dropped 6; count of bases not matched to a gene: 6. The CDR3 sequence is CASSHRGAVNEQFF. The CDR3 coding sequence is TGTGCCAGTAGTCACAGGGGGGCCGTCAATGAGCAGTTCTTC.

The J gene is TRBJ1-1, the V gene TRBV11-2; a weak D match, TRBD1 (6 bases). The V and J ends lost 2 bases and 0 bases respectively, with 7 bases between them. The CDR3 runs to 14 residues. Germline-derived CDR1 and CDR2 are SGHAT and FQNNGV. CDR3 bases: TGTGCCAGCAGCTTACAGGGGCTGAACACTGAAGCTTTCTTT. This gives the protein CASSLQGLNTEAFF.

The V gene is TRBV2, the J gene TRBJ1-3; D gene ambiguous. Trimming removed 2 bases at V and 4 bases at J, with 9 bases between. This CDR3 comprises 14 residues. Germline values: CDR1 SNHLY, CDR2 FYNNEI. CDR3 nucleotide sequence: TGTGCCAGCAGTGAATCCGGCTTCGGAAACACCATATATTTT. As protein: CASSESGFGNTIYF.

The rearrangement links TRBV10-3 to TRBJ1-2; possible D gene TRBD1, 6 bases. The CDR3 runs 16 residues. Germline V gene data show CDR1 as ENHRY and CDR2 as SYGVKD. V was clipped by 0 bases and J by 0 bases, with 11 bases between them. The DNA for the CDR3 is TGTGCCATCAGTGAGTCAGGGGGGAGGACTAACTATGGCTACACCTTC. The encoded protein is CAISESGGRTNYGYTF.

The chain is built from TRBV7-9 and TRBJ1-2; D is ambiguous. Germline CDR1 SEHNR, CDR2 FQNEAQ (reference sequence). Trimming took off 1 base at V and 3 bases at J, with 6 bases between the two ends. The CDR3 runs to 13 residues. The chain's CDR3 is CASSLGQDYGYTF. The CDR3 coding sequence is TGTGCCAGCAGCTTAGGCCAAGACTATGGCTACACCTTC.

The rearrangement links TRBV2 to TRBJ1-2, with 7 bases fitting TRBD1. The CDR3 totals 14 residues. From germline, CDR1 is SNHLY and CDR2 FYNNEI. The junction had 6 bases not matched to a gene; V was cut back by 4 bases and J by 4 bases. CDR3 DNA sequence: TGTGCCAGCAGTGTGACAGGGTCGGGCTATGGCTACACCTTC. Protein sequence: CASSVTGSGYGYTF. The variable domain in full, completed from reference TRBV2 and TRBJ1-2, reads EPEVTQTPSHQVTQMGQEVILRCVPISNHLYFYWYRQILGQKVEFLVSFYNNEISEKSEIFDDQFSVERPDGSNFTLKIRSTKLEDSAMYFCASSVTGSGYGYTFGSGTRLTVV.

The rearrangement joins TRBV9 to TRBJ1-5, with D tentatively TRBD1 (6 bases). CDR3 length equals 15 residues. The V end lost 0 bases, the J end lost 4 bases, and 11 bases lay between the germline ends. The V gene's germline CDR1 is SGDLS and CDR2 YYNGEE. The CDR3 loop reads CASSVAGGRNQPQHF. The CDR3 bases are TGTGCCAGCAGCGTAGCTGGGGGCCGTAATCAGCCCCAGCATTTT. The full variable domain, rest sourced from reference TRBV9 and TRBJ1-5, is DSGVTQTPKHLITATGQRVTLRCSPRSGDLSVYWYQQSLDQGLQFLIQYYNGEERAKGNILERFSAQQFPDLHSELNLSSLELGDSALYFCASSVAGGRNQPQHFGDGTRLSIL.

J is TRBJ2-1 and V is TRBV3-1 (or the pseudogene TRBV3-2), with 10 positions matching TRBD1. The CDR3 contains 14 residues. V was clipped by 4 bases and J by 9 bases; unmatched bases: 6. Germline V gene data show CDR1 as LGHDT and CDR2 as YNNKEL (reference sequence). The CDR3 nucleotides are TGTGCCAGCAGCCCGACAGGGGGCCGTGGTGAGCAGTTCTTC. It codes for CASSPTGGRGEQFF.

V usage is TRBV6-5 and J usage is TRBJ2-7; D may be TRBD2 (5 bases). The CDR3 consists of 13 residues. The germline V gene has CDR1 MNHEY and CDR2 SVGAGI. Deletions cut 0 bases from V and 6 bases from J, with 9 bases between. Written as DNA, the CDR3 is TGTGCCAGCAGTTACTCGACGGGAACCGAGCAGTACTTC. It is translated as CASSYSTGTEQYF.

This clone is medium-sized in the sample. The chain is built from TRBV19 and TRBJ1-1; TRBD1 matches at 9 bases. The germline gives CDR1 LNHDA, CDR2 SQIVND (reference sequence). V shed 5 bases, J shed 4 bases, and the junction held 11 bases outside the gene matches. This CDR3 spans 16 amino acids. CDR3 nucleotides: TGTGCCAGTAGTGTCGACAGGGGGAGTATGAGCACTGAAGCTTTCTTT. Encoded protein: CASSVDRGSMSTEAFF.

The J gene is TRBJ2-1, the V gene TRBV6-2 or TRBV6-3; 11 positions match TRBD2. In germline, CDR1 is MNHEY, CDR2 SVGEGT. CDR3 length: 18 residues. The J segment lost 9 bases and the V segment lost 5 bases, leaving 18 bases of the junction unmatched. The CDR3 protein is CASSKERLAGRSGGEQFF. The DNA of the CDR3 is TGTGCCAGCAGTAAAGAACGACTAGCGGGGAGGTCAGGGGGTGAGCAGTTCTTC.

This chain connects TRBV19 to TRBJ1-5; 9 bases map to TRBD1. V was pared by 9 bases and J by 8 bases, with 11 bases of the junction left unmatched. The CDR3 has 14 residues. Germline assignment: CDR1 LNHDA and CDR2 SQIVND (reference sequence). CDR3 sequence: CASAEQGASEPQHF. In DNA form, the CDR3 reads TGTGCCAGCGCGGAACAGGGGGCCAGCGAGCCCCAGCATTTT.

This chain links TRBV6-5 with TRBJ1-2, with TRBD1 matching over 8 bases. Germline CDR1 MNHEY, CDR2 SVGAGI. The CDR3 runs to 15 residues. V lost 2 bases to trimming and J lost 3 bases; unmatched junction nucleotides: 5. The CDR3 reads CASSYATGADYGYTF. DNA for the CDR3: TGTGCCAGCAGTTACGCGACAGGGGCGGACTATGGCTACACCTTC.

There are a few counts of this clone. This rearrangement joins TRBV5-4 to TRBJ2-1; either TRBD1 or TRBD2 may supply D (6 bases each). The germline V and J ends were trimmed by 1 base and 4 bases, with 9 bases remaining between them. The CDR3 contains 14 residues. CDR1 and CDR2 from the germline V gene are SGHNT and YYREEE (reference sequence). The CDR3 reads CASSLRGEYNEQFF. CDR3 nucleotides: TGTGCCAGCAGCTTGAGGGGGGAATACAATGAGCAGTTCTTC.

This clone was seen a single time. The chain combines TRBV6-5 with TRBJ1-4; unclear D gene. Trimming removed 0 bases at V and 5 bases at J, with 10 bases between. Germline V gives CDR1 MNHEY, CDR2 SVGAGI. This CDR3 is built from 15 residues. CDR3: CASSYSDGVNEKLFF. CDR3 nucleotide sequence: TGTGCCAGCAGTTACTCGGACGGTGTGAATGAAAAACTGTTTTTT.

In this sample, this clone turned up once. This chain links TRBV2 with TRBJ2-2; D gene ambiguous. V was shortened by 6 bases and J by 6 bases, with 11 bases between the two germline ends. The germline gives CDR1 SNHLY, CDR2 FYNNEI. There are 13 residues in the CDR3. CDR3 in DNA: TGTGCCAGCAGCCTTGTGGACGCCGGGGAGCTGTTTTTT. It codes for CASSLVDAGELFF.

V gene TRBV27 combines with J gene TRBJ1-2; D is uncertain. The CDR3 length is 13 residues. V was pared by 6 bases and J by 0 bases, with 8 bases between. Germline V lookup: CDR1 MNHEY, CDR2 SMNVEV (reference sequence). The CDR3 DNA follows: TGTGCCAGCAGAGCGGAAGCTAACTATGGCTACACCTTC. It yields the protein CASRAEANYGYTF.

J is TRBJ2-5 and V is TRBV7-3; 7 bases are shared with TRBD1. Germline values: CDR1 SGHTA, CDR2 FQGTGA. The J segment lost 5 bases and the V segment lost 5 bases, leaving 2 bases of the junction unmatched. The CDR3 extends over 12 amino acids. The CDR3 sequence: CASSAQGETQYF. The DNA for the CDR3 is TGTGCCAGCAGCGCACAGGGGGAGACCCAGTACTTC.

V gene TRBV30 combines with J gene TRBJ1-1; D perhaps matches TRBD1 (5 bases). Per the germline V gene, CDR1 is GTSNPN and CDR2 is SVGIG (reference sequence). Between the trimmed V and J ends, which lost 2 bases and 6 bases, there was a span of 16 bases. The CDR3 extends over 14 amino acids. The CDR3 nucleotides are TGTGCCTGGAGTCCCGGGCCATTGGGGGCTGAAGCTTTCTTT. Amino acids: CAWSPGPLGAEAFF.